Following are 3 T cell receptor beta chains from one sample sequenced in a study of shared clonotypes between healthy human individuals. TCRdb's copy holds only in-frame clones and misses some; the assay was immunoSEQ multiplex PCR. The sample lists over a million clones, 95% to 99% occurring once. Sequencing was done on a sample of naive CD4+ T cells sorted from blood. The subset here: CD45RA+ positively selected. The receptors originated from a man aged 30 to 45 in good health.

This chain joins TRBV7-2 and TRBJ2-7; D is ambiguous. Trimming pared 3 bases from V and 7 bases from J, leaving 10 bases between. Germline CDR1 reads SGHTA; CDR2 reads FQGNSA. CDR3 length: 12 residues. Here the CDR3 reads CASSFNTKEQYF. In DNA form, the CDR3 reads TGTGCCAGCAGCTTTAACACCAAAGAGCAGTACTTC.

The chain links TRBV6-6 to TRBJ2-7; 9 nucleotides agree with TRBD2. The CDR3 length is 15 residues. V lost 5 bases and J lost 5; bases outside the gene matches: 10. Germline-derived CDR1 and CDR2 are MNHNY and SVGAGI (reference sequence). This CDR3 is CASSPYSGSHNEQYF. The DNA of the CDR3 is TGTGCCAGCAGTCCCTATAGCGGGAGTCACAACGAGCAGTACTTC.

The chain is built from TRBV7-3 and TRBJ2-1; 7 nucleotides align to TRBD2. This CDR3 is built from 13 residues. V shed 3 bases and J 9 bases; nucleotides not matched to a gene: 5. CDR1 is SGHTA, CDR2 FQGTGA, per germline. The CDR3 spells CASSFTSVGEQFF. The CDR3 bases are TGTGCCAGCAGCTTCACTAGCGTTGGTGAGCAGTTCTTC.